These 2 T cell receptor beta chains were sequenced from one sample in a study of CD8 T cells in ankylosing spondylitis. TCRdb redid the calling of the 5' RACE reads with MiXCR, one entry per CDR3 protein. The profile covers about 120,000 distinct CDR3 sequences, with roughly 15% appearing a single time and about 2.7% taken by the ten largest. Sequencing used blood, either unsorted or a sorted T cell fraction (not recorded which). The receptors come from a female donor with ankylosing spondylitis or in good health (not recorded which).

At least ten counts were recorded for this clonotype. J is TRBJ2-1 and V is TRBV3-1; possibly TRBD2 for D (6 bases). Germline V gene data show CDR1 as LGHDT and CDR2 as YNNKEL (reference sequence). This CDR3 spans 15 amino acids. Trimming left V 7 bases short and J 6 bases short, with 19 bases between. The CDR3 nucleotides are TGTGCCAGCAAGAACAGTTACCGGGACTCCAATGAGCAGTTCTTC. It translates to CASKNSYRDSNEQFF.

Many counts were recorded for this clonotype. The chain carries TRBV6-1 and TRBJ2-6, with D possibly matching TRBD2 (7 bases). Germline assignment: CDR1 MNHNS and CDR2 SASEGT. Trimming pared 5 bases from V and 1 base from J, leaving 15 bases between. The CDR3 is 17 residues long. CDR3 amino acids: CASSRAGAGSGANVLTF. The CDR3 DNA is TGTGCCAGCAGTCGGGCGGGGGCCGGGTCTGGGGCCAACGTCCTGACTTTC.